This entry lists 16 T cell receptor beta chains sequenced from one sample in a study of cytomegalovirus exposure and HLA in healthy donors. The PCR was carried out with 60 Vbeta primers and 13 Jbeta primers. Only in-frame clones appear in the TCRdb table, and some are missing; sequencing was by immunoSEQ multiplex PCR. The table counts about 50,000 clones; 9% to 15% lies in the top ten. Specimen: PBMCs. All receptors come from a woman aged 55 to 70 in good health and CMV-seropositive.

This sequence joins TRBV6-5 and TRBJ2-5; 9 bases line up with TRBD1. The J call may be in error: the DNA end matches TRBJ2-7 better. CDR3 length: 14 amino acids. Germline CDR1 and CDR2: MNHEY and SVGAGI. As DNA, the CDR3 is TGTGCCAGCAGTTCTCCGGGACAGGGTGGCGAGCAGTACTTC. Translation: CASSSPGQGGEQYF.

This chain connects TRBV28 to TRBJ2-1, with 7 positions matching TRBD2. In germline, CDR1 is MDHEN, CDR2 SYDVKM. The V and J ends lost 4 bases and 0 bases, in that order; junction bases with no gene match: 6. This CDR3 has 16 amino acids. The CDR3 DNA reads TGTGCCAGCAGTTCTTTGGGGGGGAGCTCCTACAATGAGCAGTTCTTC. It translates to CASSSLGGSSYNEQFF. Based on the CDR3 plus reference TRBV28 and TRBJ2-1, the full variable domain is DVKVTQSSRYLVKRTGEKVFLECVQDMDHENMFWYRQDPGLGLRLIYFSYDVKMKEKGDIPEGYSVSREKKERFSLILESASTNQTSMYLCASSSLGGSSYNEQFFGPGTRLTVL.

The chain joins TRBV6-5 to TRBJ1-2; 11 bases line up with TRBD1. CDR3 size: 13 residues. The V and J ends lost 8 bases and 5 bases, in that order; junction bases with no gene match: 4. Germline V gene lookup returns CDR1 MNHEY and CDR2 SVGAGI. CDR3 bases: TGTGCCAGCGGGGACAGGGGGAGATATGGCTACACCTTC. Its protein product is CASGDRGRYGYTF.

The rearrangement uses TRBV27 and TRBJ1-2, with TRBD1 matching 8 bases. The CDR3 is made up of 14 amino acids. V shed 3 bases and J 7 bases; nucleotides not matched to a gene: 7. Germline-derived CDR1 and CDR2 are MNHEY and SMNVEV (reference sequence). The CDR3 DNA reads TGTGCCAGCAGTTTTTTCGGACAGGGAGGTGGCTACACCTTC. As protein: CASSFFGQGGGYTF.

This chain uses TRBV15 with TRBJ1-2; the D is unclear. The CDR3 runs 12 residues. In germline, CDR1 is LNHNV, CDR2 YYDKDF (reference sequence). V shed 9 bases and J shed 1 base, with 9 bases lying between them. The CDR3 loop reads CATTGDNYGYTF. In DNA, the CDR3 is TGTGCCACAACCGGGGATAACTATGGCTACACCTTC.

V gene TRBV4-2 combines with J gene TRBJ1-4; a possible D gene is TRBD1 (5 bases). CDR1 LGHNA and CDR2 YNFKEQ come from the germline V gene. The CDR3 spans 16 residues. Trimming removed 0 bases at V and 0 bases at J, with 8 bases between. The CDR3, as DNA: TGTGCCAGCAGCCAAGATTCGACAGCAACTAATGAAAAACTGTTTTTT. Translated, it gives CASSQDSTATNEKLFF.

The CDR3 loop is CASSSSWSGETQYF. For the CDR3, the DNA is TGCGCCAGCAGCTCTAGTTGGTCCGGGGAGACCCAGTACTTC. This chain connects TRBV5-1 to TRBJ2-5; D is unresolved. The V end was cut by 3 bases, the J end by 5 bases, with 14 bases between. The CDR3 is 14 amino acids. Germline V CDR1 and CDR2: SGHRS, YFSETQ.

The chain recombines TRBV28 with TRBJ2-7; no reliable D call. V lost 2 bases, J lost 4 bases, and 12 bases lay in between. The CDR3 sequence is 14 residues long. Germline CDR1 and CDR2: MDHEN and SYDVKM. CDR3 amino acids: CASSLGTVQYEQYF. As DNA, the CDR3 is TGTGCCAGCAGTTTAGGAACAGTGCAGTACGAGCAGTACTTC.

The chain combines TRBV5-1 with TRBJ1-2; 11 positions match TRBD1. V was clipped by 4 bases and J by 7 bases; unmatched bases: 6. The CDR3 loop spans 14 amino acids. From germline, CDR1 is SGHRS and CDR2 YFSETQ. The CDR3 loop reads CASSAGQGACGYTF. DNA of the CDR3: TGCGCCAGCAGCGCCGGACAGGGGGCTTGTGGCTACACCTTC.

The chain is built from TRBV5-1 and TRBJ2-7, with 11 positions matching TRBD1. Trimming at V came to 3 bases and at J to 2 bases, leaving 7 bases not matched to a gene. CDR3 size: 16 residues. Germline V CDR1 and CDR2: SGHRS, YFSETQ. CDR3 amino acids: CASSYPPGQGAYEQYF. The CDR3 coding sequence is TGCGCCAGCAGCTATCCACCGGGACAGGGGGCCTACGAGCAGTACTTC.

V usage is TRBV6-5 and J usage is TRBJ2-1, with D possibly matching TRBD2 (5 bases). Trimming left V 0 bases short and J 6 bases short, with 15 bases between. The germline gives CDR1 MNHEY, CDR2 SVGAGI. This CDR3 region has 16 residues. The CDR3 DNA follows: TGTGCCAGCAGTTACTCCGCTCGCGGGTCTGCCAATGAGCAGTTCTTC. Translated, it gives CASSYSARGSANEQFF.

In DNA form, the CDR3 reads TGTGCCAGCAGCGTAGAACGGGGGGTTAGCACAGATACGCAGTATTTT. Protein product: CASSVERGVSTDTQYF. The chain uses TRBV9 and TRBJ2-3, with TRBD2 identical over 7 bases. Germline values: CDR1 SGDLS, CDR2 YYNGEE. Trimming cost V 0 bases and J 0 bases; bases outside gene matches: 4. The CDR3 length is 16 residues.

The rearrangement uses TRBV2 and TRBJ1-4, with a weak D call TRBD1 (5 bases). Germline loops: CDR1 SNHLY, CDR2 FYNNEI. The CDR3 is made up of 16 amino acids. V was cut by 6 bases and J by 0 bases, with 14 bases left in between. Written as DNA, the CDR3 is TGTGCCAGCAGCCGGGGGATCGCATCAACTAATGAAAAACTGTTTTTT. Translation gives CASSRGIASTNEKLFF.

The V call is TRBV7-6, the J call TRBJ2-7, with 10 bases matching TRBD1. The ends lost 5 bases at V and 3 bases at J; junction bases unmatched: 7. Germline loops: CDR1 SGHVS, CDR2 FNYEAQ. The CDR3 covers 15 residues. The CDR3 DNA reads TGTGCCAGCAGCCAGGGACAGGGGCCGGTCTACGAGCAGTACTTC. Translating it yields CASSQGQGPVYEQYF.

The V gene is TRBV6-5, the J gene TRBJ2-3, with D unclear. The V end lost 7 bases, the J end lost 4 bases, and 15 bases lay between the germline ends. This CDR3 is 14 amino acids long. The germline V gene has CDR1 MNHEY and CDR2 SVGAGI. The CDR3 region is CASTYTPSADTQYF. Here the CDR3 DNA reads TGTGCCAGCACGTACACCCCCAGTGCAGATACGCAGTATTTT.

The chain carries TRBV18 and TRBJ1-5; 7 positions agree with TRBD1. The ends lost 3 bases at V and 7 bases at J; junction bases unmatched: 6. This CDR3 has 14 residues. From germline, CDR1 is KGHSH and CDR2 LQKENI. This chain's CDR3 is CASSPEDRDQPQHF. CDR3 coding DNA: TGTGCCAGCTCACCCGAAGACAGGGACCAGCCCCAGCATTTT.